This TCR beta chain was recovered during a study of blood T cell repertoires in COVID-19. Study context: COVID-19 samples, acute and convalescent, were from the United States, Italy and Spain. PBMCs, B-cell-depleted T cells, or T cells were the source of the cDNA or gDNA that made up the material.

There are 14 residues in the CDR3. The ends were cut back, 3 bases at V and 2 bases at J, with 14 bases in the middle. The germline V gene encodes CDR1 DFQATT and CDR2 SNEGSKA (reference sequence). In the authors' methods: Reference gene primer amplification gave nucleated cell count estimates. Profiled with immunoSEQ multiplex PCR; TCRdb holds only in-frame clones, not every one. V, J and clone size derive from that table, while D and trimming were established from the DNA sequence. The table shows about 97,000 clones, with around 92% occurring only once. This clone was detected only once. Sequenced: peripheral blood. The TCR was taken from a man aged 50 to 59 with active COVID-19. J is TRBJ2-7 and V is TRBV20-1; D is possibly TRBD2 (5 bases). This CDR3 is CSASPTGIPYEQYF. The CDR3 DNA sequence: TGCAGTGCTAGTCCAACGGGGATACCCTACGAGCAGTACTTC.